This T cell receptor beta chain stems from a study of siplizumab effects on memory and regulatory T cells. Study results and limitations: There were only a minor fraction of alloreactive clones that mapped to unstimulated subsets. Naive T cells apparently outstripped memory cells in diversity and seemed major alloresponse contributors. Researchers did not confirm the suppressive function of proliferating Tregs from siplizumab cultures.

Worth noting for this clone: The antigen remains undetermined.

Sequenced by immunoSEQ multiplex PCR; TCRdb stores in-frame clones only, minus some. The sample holds some 100,000 clones, more than 85% seen once. Germline-derived CDR1 and CDR2 are PRHDT and FYEKMQ (reference sequence). The CDR3 extends over 15 amino acids. Trimming took 2 bases from V and 5 from J, leaving 16 bases between them. The material sequenced was CD8+ T cells sorted from blood. The chain joins TRBV13 to TRBJ2-7; no reliable D call. This receptor was taken from a human donor in good health. The CDR3 region has the DNA TGTGCCAGCAGCTTACGCAGTTCATTTGGTAACGAGCAGTACTTC. Translation: CASSLRSSFGNEQYF. The full variable domain, rest sourced from reference TRBV13 and TRBJ2-7, is AAGVIQSPRHLIKEKRETATLKCYPIPRHDTVYWYQQGPGQDPQFLISFYEKMQSDKGSIPDRFSAQQFSDYHSELNMSSLELGDSALYFCASSLRSSFGNEQYFGPGTRLTVT.